This passage covers 21 T cell receptor beta chains from one sample sequenced in a study of control samples from healthy donors and cancer patients. Using immunoSEQ multiplex PCR, the repertoire was profiled, and TCRdb retains in-frame clones only, with some absent. The sample shows fewer than 150,000 clones, 80% to 95% of them seen only once. The sample consisted of blood. The origin of the receptors is a woman between 18 and 29 years old in good health.

The V and J genes are TRBV7-2 and TRBJ2-1, with D possibly being TRBD1 (5 bases). The V end lost 4 bases, the J end lost 7 bases, and 23 bases lay between the germline ends. Germline V CDR1 and CDR2: SGHTA, FQGNSA. The CDR3 has 17 residues. For the CDR3, the DNA is TGTGCCAGCAGCTCATACGATCTGGGGCTTGAGGAGAATGAGCAGTTCTTC. Its translation is CASSSYDLGLEENEQFF.

The genes are TRBV5-1 and TRBJ1-6; the match to TRBD1 covers 7 bases. The V gene's germline CDR1 is SGHRS and CDR2 YFSETQ. With V trimmed by 0 bases and J by 4 bases, 1 base remained unmatched. There are 15 residues in the CDR3. CDR3: CASSLDRGYNSPLHF. The DNA for the CDR3 is TGCGCCAGCAGCTTGGACAGGGGTTATAATTCACCCCTCCACTTT.

J is TRBJ1-2 and V is TRBV7-2; D uncertain. The CDR3 covers 15 residues. V was cut by 1 base and J by 2 bases, with 11 bases left in between. Germline CDR1 SGHTA, CDR2 FQGNSA. The CDR3 DNA follows: TGTGCCAGCAGCTTAGAACGCGGCGGGAACTATGGCTACACCTTC. Its translation: CASSLERGGNYGYTF.

The chain combines TRBV2 with TRBJ2-3; TRBD1 agrees at 7 bases. With V trimmed by 5 bases and J by 1 base, 6 bases remained unmatched. This CDR3 contains 15 residues. Germline V gene sequence: CDR1 SNHLY, CDR2 FYNNEI. CDR3 region: CASSSTGDGTDTQYF. Here the CDR3 DNA reads TGTGCCAGCAGTTCTACAGGGGATGGCACAGATACGCAGTATTTT.

The CDR3 DNA is TGTGCCAGCAGTATCCCGGACAGGGGGAATTCACCCCTCCACTTT. Translating gives CASSIPDRGNSPLHF. This chain links TRBV28 with TRBJ1-6; 10 bases match TRBD1. CDR1 MDHEN and CDR2 SYDVKM come from the germline V gene. The CDR3 is 15 residues long. V shed 5 bases and J 7 bases; nucleotides not matched to a gene: 5.

This clone was detected only a few times. V and J are TRBV14 and TRBJ2-7, with 10 bases lining up with TRBD2. Germline CDR1 and CDR2: SGHDN and FVKESK. This CDR3 region has 14 residues. V trimming: 3 bases; J trimming: 6 bases; junction bases outside the gene matches: 5. The CDR3 nucleotides read TGTGCCAGCAGCCATTTACTAGCGGGAAGCGAGCAGTACTTC. This sequence encodes CASSHLLAGSEQYF.

This chain links TRBV7-9 with TRBJ1-1; D not resolved. The V end lost 4 bases, the J end lost 1 base, and 10 bases lay between the germline ends. Germline V gene data show CDR1 as SEHNR and CDR2 as FQNEAQ (reference sequence). The CDR3 length is 14 residues. The CDR3 sequence: CASSWLQRNTEAFF. DNA for the CDR3: TGTGCCAGCAGCTGGTTACAGAGGAACACTGAAGCTTTCTTT.

The chain has TRBV19 and TRBJ2-7; 9 nucleotides line up with TRBD1. This CDR3 is 13 amino acids long. Germline trimming cut 6 bases from V and 3 bases from J; bases unmatched to any gene: 3. CDR1 LNHDA and CDR2 SQIVND come from the germline V gene (reference sequence). The CDR3 region is CASRRTGDYEQYF. The CDR3, as DNA: TGTGCCAGTAGGAGGACAGGGGACTACGAGCAGTACTTC.

This rearrangement joins TRBV7-2 to TRBJ1-2, with a possible D match to TRBD1 (5 bases). The CDR3 has 10 amino acids. CDR1 is SGHTA, CDR2 FQGNSA, per germline. The V end lost 11 bases, the J end lost 7 bases, and 11 bases lay between the germline ends. The CDR3 here is CALGVGGYTF. As DNA, the CDR3 is TGTGCCTTGGGGGTCGGTGGCTACACCTTC. Variable domain in full (rest from reference TRBV7-2 and TRBJ1-2): GAGVSQSPSNKVTEKGKDVELRCDPISGHTALYWYRQSLGQGLEFLIYFQGNSAPDKSGLPSDRFSAERTGGSVSTLTIQRTQQEDSAVYLCALGVGGYTFGSGTRLTVV.

The chain has TRBV28 and TRBJ1-6, with no clear D. V was trimmed by 3 bases and J by 0 bases, leaving 24 bases between them. Germline V gene data show CDR1 as MDHEN and CDR2 as SYDVKM. This CDR3 has 21 residues. This chain's CDR3 is CASSFFVGLHELSSYNSPLHF. The CDR3 DNA is TGTGCCAGCAGTTTTTTCGTCGGGCTGCATGAGCTGAGCTCCTATAATTCACCCCTCCACTTT.

The rearrangement uses TRBV4-3 and TRBJ2-7; TRBD1 or TRBD2 may be the D gene (5 bases each). The CDR3 runs 17 residues. Between the trimmed V and J ends, which lost 4 bases and 0 bases, there was a span of 19 bases. Per germline, CDR1 LGHNA and CDR2 YSLEER. The CDR3, as DNA: TGCGCCAGCAGCCGGGACGTAGGCTGGCGGAGCTCCTACGAGCAGTACTTC. Its translation is CASSRDVGWRSSYEQYF.

The CDR3 region has the DNA TGTGCCAGCAGTTACCTTTCTGGCGCCCGGACCGGGGAGCTGTTTTTT. Residues: CASSYLSGARTGELFF. The chain employs TRBV6-5 and TRBJ2-2; D is unclear. CDR3 length: 16 residues. CDR1 MNHEY and CDR2 SVGAGI come from the germline V gene. Trimming took off 2 bases at V and 5 bases at J, with 15 bases between the two ends.

V and J are TRBV4-2 and TRBJ2-7, with D unresolved. V gave up 4 bases and J gave up 0 bases, with 7 bases separating them. The CDR3 sequence is 13 residues long. Germline CDR1 and CDR2: LGHNA and YNFKEQ. In DNA, the CDR3 is TGTGCCAGCAGCCCGCCCAACTCCTACGAGCAGTACTTC. Encoded protein: CASSPPNSYEQYF.

The gene calls are TRBV2 and TRBJ1-5, with 9 bases lining up with TRBD1. Germline trimming cut 5 bases from V and 6 bases from J; bases unmatched to any gene: 5. CDR3 length: 14 amino acids. CDR1 SNHLY and CDR2 FYNNEI come from the germline V gene. CDR3 region: CASSRDRVSQPQHF. CDR3 DNA sequence: TGTGCCAGCAGTCGGGACAGGGTATCTCAGCCCCAGCATTTT.

V is TRBV19 and J is TRBJ1-1, with 9 positions matching TRBD1. CDR3 length: 15 amino acids. V was pared by 11 bases and J by 1 base, with 11 bases of the junction left unmatched. From germline, CDR1 is LNHDA and CDR2 SQIVND (reference sequence). The CDR3 region has the DNA TGTGCCTCAGTCGGAAGGACAGGGGCGAACACTGAAGCTTTCTTT. The encoded protein is CASVGRTGANTEAFF.

V and J are TRBV7-2 and TRBJ1-1, with D perhaps matching TRBD1 (5 bases). V lost 1 base, J lost 5 bases, and 14 bases lay in between. This CDR3 has 15 residues. The germline V gene encodes CDR1 SGHTA and CDR2 FQGNSA. CDR3 sequence reads: CASSLDGGVGTEAFF. For the CDR3, the DNA is TGTGCCAGCAGCTTAGACGGGGGGGTAGGGACTGAAGCTTTCTTT. The variable domain in full, completed from reference TRBV7-2 and TRBJ1-1, reads GAGVSQSPSNKVTEKGKDVELRCDPISGHTALYWYRQSLGQGLEFLIYFQGNSAPDKSGLPSDRFSAERTGGSVSTLTIQRTQQEDSAVYLCASSLDGGVGTEAFFGQGTRLTVV.

The gene calls are TRBV9 and TRBJ1-5; maybe TRBD1 (5 bases). This CDR3 comprises 15 residues. V was clipped by 4 bases and J by 1 base, with 12 bases between them. The germline V gene has CDR1 SGDLS and CDR2 YYNGEE. The CDR3 spells CASSFAGSSNQPQHF. As DNA, the CDR3 is TGTGCCAGCAGCTTCGCAGGGTCGAGCAATCAGCCCCAGCATTTT.

V gene TRBV2 combines with J gene TRBJ1-2, with no clear D. The CDR3 covers 12 residues. CDR1 SNHLY and CDR2 FYNNEI come from the germline V gene. Trimming left V 4 bases short and J 7 bases short, with 10 bases between. CDR3 protein: CASSVGAVGYTF. CDR3 in DNA: TGTGCCAGCAGTGTAGGCGCGGTTGGCTACACCTTC.

The chain uses TRBV19 and TRBJ2-7; TRBD1 might be the D (6 bases). Germline CDR1 LNHDA, CDR2 SQIVND (reference sequence). V was shortened by 4 bases and J by 5 bases, with 18 bases between the two germline ends. The CDR3 has 15 amino acids. The CDR3 nucleotides read TGTGCCAGTAGTACCCGGGGCAGGGGCAAAGACGAGCAGTACTTC. This codes for CASSTRGRGKDEQYF.

The chain uses TRBV20-1 and TRBJ2-7; 7 nucleotides align to TRBD2. The germline gives CDR1 DFQATT, CDR2 SNEGSKA (reference sequence). The CDR3 runs 15 residues. The trim removed 3 bases at V and 3 bases at J, leaving 11 bases unmatched. CDR3 DNA sequence: TGCAGTGCTAGTGGCGGGAGAGGTTTTTACTACGAGCAGTACTTC. Amino acid sequence: CSASGGRGFYYEQYF.

This clone was detected once. The J gene is TRBJ2-3, the V gene TRBV5-1; D is unclear. CDR1 is SGHRS, CDR2 YFSETQ, per germline. The V end lost 1 base, the J end lost 4 bases, and 7 bases lay between the germline ends. This CDR3 has 13 residues. CDR3 sequence: CASSLNQPDTQYF. CDR3 in DNA: TGCGCCAGCAGCTTGAACCAGCCAGATACGCAGTATTTT.